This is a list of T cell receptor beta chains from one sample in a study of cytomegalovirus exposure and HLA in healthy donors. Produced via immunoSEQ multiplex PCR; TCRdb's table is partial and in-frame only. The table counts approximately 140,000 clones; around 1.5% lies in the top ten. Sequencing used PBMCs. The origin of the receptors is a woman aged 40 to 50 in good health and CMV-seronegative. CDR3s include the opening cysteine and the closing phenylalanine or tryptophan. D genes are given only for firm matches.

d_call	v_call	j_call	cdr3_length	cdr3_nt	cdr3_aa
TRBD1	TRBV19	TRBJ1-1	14	TGTGCCAGTAGTTTGGGACAGGGTAGTCCGGAAGCTTTCTTT	CASSLGQGSPEAFF
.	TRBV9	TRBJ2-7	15	TGTGCCAGCAGCCCTTTAGGGGGTAGGGGTTACGAGCAGTACTTC	CASSPLGGRGYEQYF
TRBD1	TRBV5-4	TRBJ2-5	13	TGTGCCAGCAGCTGGACAGGCCAAGAGACCCAGTACTTC	CASSWTGQETQYF
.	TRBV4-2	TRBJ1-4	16	TGTGCCAGCAGCCAAGCCAGAGGCGCAACTAATGAAAAACTGTTTTTT	CASSQARGATNEKLFF
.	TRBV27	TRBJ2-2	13	TGTGCCAGCAGTTATCCGGCGGCCGGGGAGCTGTTTTTT	CASSYPAAGELFF
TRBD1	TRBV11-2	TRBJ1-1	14	TGTGCCAGCAGCTCCCTCGTAGGGGGCGCTGAAGCTTTCTTT	CASSSLVGGAEAFF
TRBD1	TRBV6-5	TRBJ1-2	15	TGTGCCAGCAGGGGTGACAGGGGGCTTCCGTATGGCTACACCTTC	CASRGDRGLPYGYTF
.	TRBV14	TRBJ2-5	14	TGTGCCAGCAGCCATATTGGGGGCCGGGAGACCCAGTACTTC	CASSHIGGRETQYF
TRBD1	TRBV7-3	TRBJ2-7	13	TGTGCCAGCAGCCCGACAGGGGCCTACGAGCAGTACTTC	CASSPTGAYEQYF
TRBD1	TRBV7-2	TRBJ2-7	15	TGTGCCAGCAGCCCGGACAGGCGACCCACCTACGAGCAGTACTTC	CASSPDRRPTYEQYF
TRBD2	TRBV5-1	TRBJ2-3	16	TGCGCCAGCAGCTTGGGACTAGCGGGGGGGTCAGATACGCAGTATTTT	CASSLGLAGGSDTQYF
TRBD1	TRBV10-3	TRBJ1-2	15	TGTGCCATCAGGGGGATAGAGAGGGGGCAGAATGGCTACACCTTC	CAIRGIERGQNGYTF
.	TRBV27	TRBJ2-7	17	TGTGCCAGCAGTTTCCGCCACACCACCCAAAACTCCTACGAGCAGTACTTC	CASSFRHTTQNSYEQYF
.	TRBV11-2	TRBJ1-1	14	TGTGCCAGCAGCCGTCAACAGGTGAGGACTGAAGCTTTCTTT	CASSRQQVRTEAFF
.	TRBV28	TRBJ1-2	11	TGTGCCAGCAGTTTACAGTATGGCTACACCTTC	CASSLQYGYTF
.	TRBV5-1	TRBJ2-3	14	TGCGCCAGCGCGATGGGGGCTAGCACAGATACGCAGTATTTT	CASAMGASTDTQYF